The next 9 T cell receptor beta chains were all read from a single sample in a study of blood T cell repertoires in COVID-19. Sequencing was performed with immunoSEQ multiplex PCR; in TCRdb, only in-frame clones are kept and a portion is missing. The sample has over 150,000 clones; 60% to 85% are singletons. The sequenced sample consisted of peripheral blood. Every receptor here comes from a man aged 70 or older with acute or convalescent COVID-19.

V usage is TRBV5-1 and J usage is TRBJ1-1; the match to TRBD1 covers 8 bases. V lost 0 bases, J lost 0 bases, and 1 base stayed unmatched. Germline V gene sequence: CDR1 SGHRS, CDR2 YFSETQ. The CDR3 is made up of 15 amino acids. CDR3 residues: CASSLAGGVNTEAFF. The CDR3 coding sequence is TGCGCCAGCAGCTTGGCAGGGGGCGTGAACACTGAAGCTTTCTTT.

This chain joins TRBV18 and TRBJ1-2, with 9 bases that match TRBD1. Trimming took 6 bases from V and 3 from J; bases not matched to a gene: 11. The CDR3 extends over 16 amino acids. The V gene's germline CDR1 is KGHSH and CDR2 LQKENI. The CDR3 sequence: CASSDQWGQGDYGYTF. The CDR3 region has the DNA TGTGCCAGCTCCGACCAATGGGGACAGGGCGACTATGGCTACACCTTC.

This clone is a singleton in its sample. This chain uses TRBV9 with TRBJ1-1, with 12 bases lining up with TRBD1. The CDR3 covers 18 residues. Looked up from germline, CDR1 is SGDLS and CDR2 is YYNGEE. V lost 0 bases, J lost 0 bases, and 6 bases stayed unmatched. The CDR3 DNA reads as TGTGCCAGCAGCGTAGATTCGGGACAGGGGGCCTTGAACACTGAAGCTTTCTTT. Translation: CASSVDSGQGALNTEAFF.

The CDR3 DNA follows: TGCGCCAGCAGCCAAGAGGCGGGACAGATCTTTTATGGCTACACCTTC. It specifies CASSQEAGQIFYGYTF. The rearrangement joins TRBV4-1 to TRBJ1-2, with TRBD1 matching over 7 bases. CDR1 is MGHRA, CDR2 YSYEKL, per germline. The CDR3 loop spans 16 amino acids. The V segment lost 0 bases and the J segment 5 bases; nucleotides outside the gene matches: 9.

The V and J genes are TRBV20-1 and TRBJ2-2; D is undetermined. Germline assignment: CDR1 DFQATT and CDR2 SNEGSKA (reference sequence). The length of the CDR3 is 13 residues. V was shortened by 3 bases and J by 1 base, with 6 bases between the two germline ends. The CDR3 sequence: CSASPLNTGELFF. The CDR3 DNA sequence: TGCAGTGCTAGTCCTTTGAACACCGGGGAGCTGTTTTTT.

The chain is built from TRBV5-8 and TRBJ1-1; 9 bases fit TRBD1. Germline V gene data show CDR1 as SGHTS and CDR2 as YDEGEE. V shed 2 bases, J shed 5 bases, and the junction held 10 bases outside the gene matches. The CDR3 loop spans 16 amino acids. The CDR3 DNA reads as TGTGCCAGCAGCTTAGGACAGGGGTTCGTATTAACTGAAGCTTTCTTT. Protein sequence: CASSLGQGFVLTEAFF.

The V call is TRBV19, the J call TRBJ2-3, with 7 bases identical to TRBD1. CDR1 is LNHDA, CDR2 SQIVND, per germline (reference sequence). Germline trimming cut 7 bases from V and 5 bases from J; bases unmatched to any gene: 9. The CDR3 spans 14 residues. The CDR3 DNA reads TGTGCCAGTACTGACAGGGTCAGACGAGATACGCAGTATTTT. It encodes CASTDRVRRDTQYF.

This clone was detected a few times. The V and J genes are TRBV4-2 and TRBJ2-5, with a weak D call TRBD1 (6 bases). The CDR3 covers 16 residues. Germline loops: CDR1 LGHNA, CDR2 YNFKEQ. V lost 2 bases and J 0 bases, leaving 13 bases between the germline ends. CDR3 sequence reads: CASSQTTGTDQETQYF. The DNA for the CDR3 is TGTGCCAGCAGCCAAACGACAGGTACCGACCAAGAGACCCAGTACTTC.

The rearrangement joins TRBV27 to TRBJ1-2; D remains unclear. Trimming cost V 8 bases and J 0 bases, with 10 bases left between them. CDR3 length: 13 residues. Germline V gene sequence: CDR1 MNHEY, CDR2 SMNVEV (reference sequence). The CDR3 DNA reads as TGTGCCAGCCGTGGCGGAGCTAACTATGGCTACACCTTC. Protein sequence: CASRGGANYGYTF.